This T cell receptor (beta chain) comes out of a study of shared clonotypes between healthy human individuals. With V trimmed by 5 bases and J by 2 bases, 4 bases remained unmatched. Germline V gene lookup returns CDR1 SGDLS and CDR2 YYNGEE. The CDR3 has 15 residues. An assay was performed, and its level was deep. Produced via immunoSEQ multiplex PCR; TCRdb's table is partial and in-frame only. Counted here are around 700,000 clones, 60% to 75% occurring once; the ten biggest clones make up 1.5% to 2%. Whole-study results and caveats: In the sorted subsets, rarefaction showed sequencing was incomplete despite large depth.

A remark on this clone: Its antigen is currently unknown.

This clonotype was sampled from a woman aged 30 to 39 in good health. The chain is built from TRBV9 and TRBJ2-1, with 10 bases that match TRBD1. Source material: memory CD4+ T cells sorted from blood. Subset meaning: CD45RA-negative fraction. CDR3 residues: CASRGQGRTYNEQFF. As DNA, the CDR3 is TGTGCCAGCAGGGGACAGGGGAGAACCTACAATGAGCAGTTCTTC.